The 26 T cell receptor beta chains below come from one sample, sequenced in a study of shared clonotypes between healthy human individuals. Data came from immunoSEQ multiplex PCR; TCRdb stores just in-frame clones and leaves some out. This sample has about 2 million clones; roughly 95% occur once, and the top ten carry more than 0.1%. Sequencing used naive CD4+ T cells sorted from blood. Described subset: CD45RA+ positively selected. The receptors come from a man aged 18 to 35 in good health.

The CDR3 DNA reads TGCGCCAGCAGCGAGACAGGGGATGGTAATTCACCCCTCCACTTT. It is translated as CASSETGDGNSPLHF. V and J are TRBV5-1 and TRBJ1-6, with TRBD1 matching over 8 bases. V was pared by 4 bases and J by 6 bases, with 6 bases of the junction left unmatched. The CDR3 covers 15 residues. Germline CDR1 is SGHRS and CDR2 is YFSETQ.

The CDR3 DNA reads as TGTGCCAGCAGCTACGAGACTAGCTACGGATCAGATACGCAGTATTTT. As protein: CASSYETSYGSDTQYF. The chain carries TRBV5-6 and TRBJ2-3; 7 bases align to TRBD2. Germline V gene lookup returns CDR1 SGHDT and CDR2 YYEEEE. CDR3 length equals 16 residues. Trimming at V came to 3 bases and at J to 4 bases, leaving 11 bases not matched to a gene.

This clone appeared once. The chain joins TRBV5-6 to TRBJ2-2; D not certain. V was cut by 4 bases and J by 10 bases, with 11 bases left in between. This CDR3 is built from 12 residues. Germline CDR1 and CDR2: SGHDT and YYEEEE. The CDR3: CASSLFGPELFF. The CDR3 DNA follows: TGTGCCAGCAGCCTGTTCGGCCCGGAGCTGTTTTTT. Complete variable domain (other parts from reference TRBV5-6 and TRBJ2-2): DAGVTQSPTHLIKTRGQQVTLRCSPKSGHDTVSWYQQALGQGPQFIFQYYEEEERQRGNFPDRFSGHQFPNYSSELNVNALLLGDSALYLCASSLFGPELFFGEGSRLTVL.

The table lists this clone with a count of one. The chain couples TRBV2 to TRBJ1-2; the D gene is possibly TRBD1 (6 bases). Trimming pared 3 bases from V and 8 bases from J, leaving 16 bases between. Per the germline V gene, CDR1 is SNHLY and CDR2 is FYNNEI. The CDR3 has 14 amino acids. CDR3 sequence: CASSEIWGQGGYTF. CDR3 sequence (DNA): TGTGCCAGCAGTGAGATTTGGGGCCAGGGGGGCTACACCTTC. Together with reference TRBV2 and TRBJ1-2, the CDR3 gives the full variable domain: EPEVTQTPSHQVTQMGQEVILRCVPISNHLYFYWYRQILGQKVEFLVSFYNNEISEKSEIFDDQFSVERPDGSNFTLKIRSTKLEDSAMYFCASSEIWGQGGYTFGSGTRLTVV.

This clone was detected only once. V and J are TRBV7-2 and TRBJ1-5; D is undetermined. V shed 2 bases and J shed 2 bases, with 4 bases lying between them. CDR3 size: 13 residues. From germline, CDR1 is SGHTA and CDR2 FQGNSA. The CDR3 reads CASSLSGNQPQHF. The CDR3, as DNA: TGTGCCAGCAGCTTAAGTGGCAATCAGCCCCAGCATTTT. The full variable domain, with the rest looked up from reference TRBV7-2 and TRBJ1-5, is GAGVSQSPSNKVTEKGKDVELRCDPISGHTALYWYRQSLGQGLEFLIYFQGNSAPDKSGLPSDRFSAERTGGSVSTLTIQRTQQEDSAVYLCASSLSGNQPQHFGDGTRLSIL.

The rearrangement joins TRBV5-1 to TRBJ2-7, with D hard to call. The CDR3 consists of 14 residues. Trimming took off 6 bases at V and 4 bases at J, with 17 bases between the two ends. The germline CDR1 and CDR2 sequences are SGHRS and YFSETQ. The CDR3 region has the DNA TGCGCCAGCACTCTTAACGCCGGCCGATACGAGCAGTACTTC. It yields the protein CASTLNAGRYEQYF.

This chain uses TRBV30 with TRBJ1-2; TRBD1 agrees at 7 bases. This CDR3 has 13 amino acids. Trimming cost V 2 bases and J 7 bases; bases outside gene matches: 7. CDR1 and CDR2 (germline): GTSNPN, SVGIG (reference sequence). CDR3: CAWSSLTGSGYTF. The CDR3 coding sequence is TGTGCCTGGAGTTCACTGACAGGGAGTGGCTACACCTTC.

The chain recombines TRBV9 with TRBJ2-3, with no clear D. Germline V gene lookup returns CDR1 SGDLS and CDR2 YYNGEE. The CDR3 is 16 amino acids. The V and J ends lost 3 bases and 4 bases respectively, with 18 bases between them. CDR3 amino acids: CASSASLYGSPDTQYF. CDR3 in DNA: TGTGCCAGCAGCGCCTCGTTGTATGGCTCCCCAGATACGCAGTATTTT.

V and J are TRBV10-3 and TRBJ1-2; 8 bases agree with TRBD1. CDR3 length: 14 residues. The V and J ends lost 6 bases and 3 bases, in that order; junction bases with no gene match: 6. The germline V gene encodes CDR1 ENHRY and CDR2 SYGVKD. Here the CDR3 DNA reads TGTGCCATCAGGGGACAGGCCTCTCACTATGGCTACACCTTC. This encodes CAIRGQASHYGYTF.

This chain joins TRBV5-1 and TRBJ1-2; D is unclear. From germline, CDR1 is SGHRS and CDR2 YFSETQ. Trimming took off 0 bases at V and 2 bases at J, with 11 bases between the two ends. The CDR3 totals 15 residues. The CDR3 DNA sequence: TGCGCCAGCAGCTTGGAGGAGGGAGTAAACTATGGCTACACCTTC. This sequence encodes CASSLEEGVNYGYTF.

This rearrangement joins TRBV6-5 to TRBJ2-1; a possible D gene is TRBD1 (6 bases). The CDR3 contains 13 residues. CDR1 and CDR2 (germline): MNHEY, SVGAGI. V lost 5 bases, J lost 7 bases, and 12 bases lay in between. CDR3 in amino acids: CASSRTVGNEQFF. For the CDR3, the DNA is TGTGCCAGCAGTAGGACAGTGGGAAATGAGCAGTTCTTC.

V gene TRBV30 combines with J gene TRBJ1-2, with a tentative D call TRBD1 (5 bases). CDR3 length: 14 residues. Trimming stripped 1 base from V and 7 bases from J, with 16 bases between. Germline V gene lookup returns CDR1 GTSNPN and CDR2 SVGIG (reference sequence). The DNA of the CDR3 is TGTGCCTGGAGTGCCCAGACGGGGGAAAGTGGCTACACCTTC. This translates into CAWSAQTGESGYTF. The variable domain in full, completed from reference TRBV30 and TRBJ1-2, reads SQTIHQWPATLVQPVGSPLSLECTVEGTSNPNLYWYRQAAGRGLQLLFYSVGIGQISSEVPQNLSASRPQDRQFILSSKKLLLSDSGFYLCAWSAQTGESGYTFGSGTRLTVV.

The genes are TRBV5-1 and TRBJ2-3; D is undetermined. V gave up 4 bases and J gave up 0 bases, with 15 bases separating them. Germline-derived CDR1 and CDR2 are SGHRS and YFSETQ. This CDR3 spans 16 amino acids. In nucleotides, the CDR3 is TGCGCCAGCAGCCCGGAGAGTATTATTAGCACAGATACGCAGTATTTT. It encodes CASSPESIISTDTQYF.

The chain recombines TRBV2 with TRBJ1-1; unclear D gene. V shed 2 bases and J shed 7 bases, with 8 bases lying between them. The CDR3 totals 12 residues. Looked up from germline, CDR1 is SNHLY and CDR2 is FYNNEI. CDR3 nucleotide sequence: TGTGCCAGCAGTGAATCGGGGAATGAAGCTTTCTTT. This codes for CASSESGNEAFF.

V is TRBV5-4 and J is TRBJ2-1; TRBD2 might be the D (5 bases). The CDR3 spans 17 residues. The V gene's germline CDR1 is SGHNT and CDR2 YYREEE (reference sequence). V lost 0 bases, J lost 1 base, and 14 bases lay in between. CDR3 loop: CASSLAGSGKSYNEQFF. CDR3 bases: TGTGCCAGCAGCTTGGCCGGATCGGGGAAATCCTACAATGAGCAGTTCTTC.

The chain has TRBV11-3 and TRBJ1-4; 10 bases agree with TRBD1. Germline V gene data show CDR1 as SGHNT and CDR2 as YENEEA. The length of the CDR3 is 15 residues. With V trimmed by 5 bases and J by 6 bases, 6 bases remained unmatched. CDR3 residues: CASSKGTGADEKLFF. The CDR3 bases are TGTGCCAGCAGCAAAGGGACAGGGGCGGATGAAAAACTGTTTTTT.

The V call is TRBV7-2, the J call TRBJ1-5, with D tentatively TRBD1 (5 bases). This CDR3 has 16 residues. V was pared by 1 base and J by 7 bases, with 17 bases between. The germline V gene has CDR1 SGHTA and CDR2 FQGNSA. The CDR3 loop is CASSLEAGPVRQPQHF. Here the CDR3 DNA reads TGTGCCAGCAGCTTAGAGGCAGGGCCCGTTCGGCAGCCCCAGCATTTT.

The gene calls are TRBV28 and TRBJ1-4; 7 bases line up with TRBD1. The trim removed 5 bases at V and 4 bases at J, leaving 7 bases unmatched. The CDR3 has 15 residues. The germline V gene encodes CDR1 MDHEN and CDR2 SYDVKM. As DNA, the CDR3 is TGTGCCAGCAGTGGGGCCGGGACAGTTAATGAAAAACTGTTTTTT. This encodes CASSGAGTVNEKLFF.

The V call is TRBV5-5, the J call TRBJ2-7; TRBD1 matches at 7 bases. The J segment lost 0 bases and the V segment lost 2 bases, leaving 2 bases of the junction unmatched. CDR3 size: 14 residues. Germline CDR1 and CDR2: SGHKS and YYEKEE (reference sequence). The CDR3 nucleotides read TGTGCCAGCAGCTTTTGGGACAGCTCCTACGAGCAGTACTTC. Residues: CASSFWDSSYEQYF.

DNA of the CDR3: TGCGCCAGCAGCCAAGCCAGCGGACTAGCGGTGATATACGAGCAGTACTTC. It yields the protein CASSQASGLAVIYEQYF. This chain joins TRBV4-1 and TRBJ2-7, with TRBD2 matching over 10 bases. The germline CDR1 and CDR2 sequences are MGHRA and YSYEKL. This CDR3 region has 17 residues. The trim removed 1 base at V and 4 bases at J, leaving 10 bases unmatched.

In nucleotides, the CDR3 is TGCGCCAGCAGCCCTGGGACAGATTCTTACAATGAGCAGTTCTTC. Protein: CASSPGTDSYNEQFF. V usage is TRBV5-1 and J usage is TRBJ2-1; 7 bases align to TRBD1. The trim removed 4 bases at V and 4 bases at J, leaving 8 bases unmatched. The V gene's germline CDR1 is SGHRS and CDR2 YFSETQ. This CDR3 is 15 amino acids long.

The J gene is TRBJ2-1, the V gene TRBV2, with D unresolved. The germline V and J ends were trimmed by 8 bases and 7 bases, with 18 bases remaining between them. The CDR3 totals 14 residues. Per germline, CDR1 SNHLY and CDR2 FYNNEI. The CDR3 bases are TGTGCCAGCGGGAAGGGCACCTTGGAGAATGAGCAGTTCTTC. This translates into CASGKGTLENEQFF.

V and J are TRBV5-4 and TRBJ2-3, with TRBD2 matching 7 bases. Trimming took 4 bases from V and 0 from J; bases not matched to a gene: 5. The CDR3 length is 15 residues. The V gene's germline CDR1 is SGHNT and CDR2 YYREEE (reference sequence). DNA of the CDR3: TGTGCCAGCAGCACCGGGGGGTCTAGCACAGATACGCAGTATTTT. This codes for CASSTGGSSTDTQYF. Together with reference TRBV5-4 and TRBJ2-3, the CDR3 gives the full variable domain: ETGVTQSPTHLIKTRGQQVTLRCSSQSGHNTVSWYQQALGQGPQFIFQYYREEENGRGNFPPRFSGLQFPNYSSELNVNALELDDSALYLCASSTGGSSTDTQYFGPGTRLTVL.

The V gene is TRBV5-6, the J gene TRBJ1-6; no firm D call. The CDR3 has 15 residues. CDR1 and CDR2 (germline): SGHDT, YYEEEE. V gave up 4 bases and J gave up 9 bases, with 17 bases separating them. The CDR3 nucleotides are TGTGCCAGCAGCCCTCTGCCCGTAACGATTTCACCCCTCCACTTT. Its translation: CASSPLPVTISPLHF.

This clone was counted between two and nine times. The chain's CDR3 is CASSLADRGINSPLHF. CDR3 nucleotides: TGCGCCAGCAGCTTGGCCGACAGGGGGATTAATTCACCCCTCCACTTT. V gene TRBV5-1 combines with J gene TRBJ1-6, with TRBD1 matching 9 bases. Germline lookup yields CDR1 SGHRS and CDR2 YFSETQ. CDR3 size: 16 residues. Losses at the gene ends were 0 bases for V and 6 bases for J; bases not matched to a gene: 4.

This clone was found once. CDR3 sequence: CASSELGTGVDNEQFF. The CDR3 bases are TGTGCCAGCAGTGAACTTGGGACAGGGGTTGACAATGAGCAGTTCTTC. This rearrangement joins TRBV6-1 to TRBJ2-1, with 10 bases lining up with TRBD1. There are 16 residues in the CDR3. Germline V gene sequence: CDR1 MNHNS, CDR2 SASEGT. The J segment lost 5 bases and the V segment lost 2 bases, leaving 6 bases of the junction unmatched.